This note documents a single T cell receptor (beta chain) sequence. What it recognizes is unknown. The beta constant-region primer was an equimolar mix of two oligonucleotides covering TRBC1 and TRBC2. Nested alpha and beta constant-region primers with the SP2 primer drove four PCR rounds on ligated cDNA. One entry per CDR3 protein, called by TCRdb with MiXCR from the UMI-ligation and nested PCR reads. This table has under 150,000 distinct CDR3 sequences, more than 15% appearing once. The data are from a study of naive and memory T cell subsets. Study results and limitations: Possibly reflecting memory cells re-expressing CD45RA, a few larger clonotypes occurred in naive repertoires, especially CD8.

V shed 4 bases and J shed 5 bases, with 26 bases lying between them. The CDR3 length is 18 residues. Per germline, CDR1 SGHAT and CDR2 FQNNGV. This TCR came from a human donor in good health. Sequencing was done on a sample of naive CD8+ T cells from blood. The rearrangement joins TRBV11-2 to TRBJ1-2, with D tentatively TRBD1 (5 bases). The CDR3 DNA follows: TGTGCCAGCAGCTCCCTTGTCCGGGGCGCAGGGCTGCCTTATGGCTACACCTTC. It encodes CASSSLVRGAGLPYGYTF. Using reference TRBV11-2 and TRBJ1-2 for the parts outside the CDR3, the full variable domain is EAGVAQSPRYKIIEKRQSVAFWCNPISGHATLYWYQQILGQGPKLLIQFQNNGVVDDSQLPKDRFSAERLKGVDSTLKIQPAKLEDSAVYLCASSSLVRGAGLPYGYTFGSGTRLTVV.